Each of the 8 T cell receptor beta chains below was sequenced from the same sample in a study of T cells in Graves' hyperthyroidism and ophthalmopathy. Researchers took RNA transcripts and amplified the TCR beta CDR3 regions from them. First-round RT-PCR with HTBI primers amplified the TCR CDR3 region. TCRdb used MiXCR to reprocess the multiplex PCR reads, holding one entry per CDR3 protein. The repertoire holds more than 350,000 distinct CDR3 sequences, with over 12% as singletons. Sequencing input: blood. These receptor sequences come from a woman aged 55-75 years with Graves' ophthalmopathy.

This clonotype showed up many times. V usage is TRBV3-1 and J usage is TRBJ1-1; a weak D match, TRBD1 (5 bases). Germline CDR1 is LGHDT and CDR2 is YNNKEL (reference sequence). Trimming stripped 0 bases from V and 4 bases from J, with 12 bases between. The CDR3 covers 15 residues. CDR3 sequence (DNA): TGTGCCAGCAGCCAAGACGGGCAGGGAGGCACTGAAGCTTTCTTT. It yields the protein CASSQDGQGGTEAFF.

This clonotype has a count of ten or more. J is TRBJ2-3 and V is TRBV20-1, with 11 bases lining up with TRBD2. CDR1 is DFQATT and CDR2 is SNEGSKA in the germline V gene (reference sequence). The CDR3 covers 15 residues. V shed 5 bases, J shed 6 bases, and the junction held 10 bases outside the gene matches. The CDR3 sequence: CSAGNSGRAGDTQYF. CDR3 DNA: TGCAGTGCTGGTAATAGCGGGAGGGCTGGTGATACGCAGTATTTT.

The chain recombines TRBV4-1 with TRBJ2-7, with TRBD2 as a possible D gene (5 bases). The germline V and J ends were trimmed by 0 bases and 2 bases, with 8 bases remaining between them. Germline-derived CDR1 and CDR2 are MGHRA and YSYEKL. The CDR3 covers 14 residues. The CDR3, as DNA: TGCGCCAGCAGCCAAGAACTAGGGACCTACGAGCAGTACTTC. Translating it yields CASSQELGTYEQYF.

This clonotype has at least ten counts. The chain combines TRBV7-8 with TRBJ2-5, with 8 bases aligning to TRBD1. The CDR3 sequence is 15 residues long. In germline, CDR1 is SGHVS, CDR2 FQNEAQ. Trimming cost V 0 bases and J 5 bases; bases outside gene matches: 5. The CDR3 bases are TGTGCCAGCAGCTTAGCGGACAGGGATAGCGAGACCCAGTACTTC. Translating it yields CASSLADRDSETQYF.

The chain joins TRBV6-2 or TRBV6-3 to TRBJ2-5, with TRBD1 as a possible D gene (5 bases). V lost 2 bases, J lost 5 bases, and 9 bases lay in between. The CDR3 extends over 13 amino acids. Per germline, CDR1 MNHEY and CDR2 SVGEGT. CDR3 sequence: CASSYGRVETQYF. The CDR3 nucleotides read TGTGCCAGCAGTTACGGCAGGGTGGAGACCCAGTACTTC.

The table lists this clonotype with many counts. This sequence joins TRBV7-9 and TRBJ1-1; no reliable D call. Trimming shortened V by 1 base and J by 3 bases, and 15 bases separated the two germline ends. This CDR3 spans 16 amino acids. Germline V lookup: CDR1 SEHNR, CDR2 FQNEAQ (reference sequence). CDR3 in DNA: TGTGCCAGCAGCTTAGGGTGGGCCCGAATGGACACTGAAGCTTTCTTT. Protein sequence: CASSLGWARMDTEAFF. Supplemented by reference TRBV7-9 and TRBJ1-1, the full variable domain reads DTGVSQNPRHKITKRGQNVTFRCDPISEHNRLYWYRQTLGQGPEFLTYFQNEAQLEKSRLLSDRFSAERPKGSFSTLEIQRTEQGDSAMYLCASSLGWARMDTEAFFGQGTRLTVV.

The V gene is TRBV30, the J gene TRBJ2-2, with a tentative D call TRBD1 (6 bases). The CDR3 contains 14 residues. Germline V CDR1 and CDR2: GTSNPN, SVGIG (reference sequence). V gave up 2 bases and J gave up 4 bases, with 11 bases separating them. CDR3 nucleotides: TGTGCCTGGAGTAGGGGACACCTCACCGGGGAGCTGTTTTTT. It is translated as CAWSRGHLTGELFF.

This clonotype was counted a few times. The rearrangement joins TRBV19 to TRBJ2-1, with D hard to call. Germline V gives CDR1 LNHDA, CDR2 SQIVND (reference sequence). The CDR3 covers 13 residues. The V end was cut by 5 bases, the J end by 7 bases, with 12 bases between. The chain's CDR3 is CASSSTDGNEQFF. CDR3 nucleotides: TGTGCCAGTAGTTCCACAGACGGGAATGAGCAGTTCTTC.